Listed below are T cell receptor beta chains from one sample, sequenced in a study of cytomegalovirus exposure and HLA in healthy donors. Generated by immunoSEQ multiplex PCR, the TCRdb table keeps only in-frame clones and is missing some. This sample carries some 180,000 clones, around four fifths of them seen once, and the ten largest clones take roughly 2%. The specimen was PBMCs. All receptors derive from a woman aged 25-40 years in good health and CMV-seronegative. CDR3s include the opening cysteine and the closing phenylalanine or tryptophan. D genes are given only for firm matches. A row's size may be missing; if present it is once, few, many or a size class.

J gene	CDR3 length	clone size	D gene	V gene	CDR3 DNA	CDR3 protein
TRBJ2-3	16	-	-	TRBV2	TGTGCCAGCAGCGTCGAGGGGGGCGGGGGAACAGATACGCAGTATTTT	CASSVEGGGGTDTQYF
TRBJ2-3	11	-	-	TRBV7-2	TGTGCCAGCAGCTTACACGGTACGCAGTATTTT	CASSLHGTQYF
TRBJ1-5	15	-	-	TRBV30	TGTGCCTGGAGTGTAGGAAGCGCCAGCAATCAGCCCCAGCATTTT	CAWSVGSASNQPQHF
TRBJ2-1	15	once	TRBD2	TRBV5-1	TGCGCCAGCAGCCCCCTAGCGGGGGACCGAAGTGGGCAGTTCTTC	CASSPLAGDRSGQFF
TRBJ2-7	19	-	TRBD1	TRBV5-6	TGTGCCAGCAGCCCTAACCGGGACAGAACCTTTTTTGTATTAGGCGAGCAGTACTTC	CASSPNRDRTFFVLGEQYF
TRBJ2-3	15	-	TRBD1	TRBV29-1	TGCAGCGTTGTAATCGGACAGGGGCACACAGATACGCAGTATTTT	CSVVIGQGHTDTQYF
TRBJ2-2	14	-	-	TRBV18	TGTGCCAGCTCAACGGGCAGGGCAAACGGGGAGCTGTTTTTT	CASSTGRANGELFF
TRBJ2-5	15	once	TRBD2	TRBV2	TGTGCCAGCAGGGAACTAGCGGGGGCACAAGAGACCCAGTACTTC	CASRELAGAQETQYF
TRBJ2-3	15	-	-	TRBV30	TGTGCCTGGACACGAGGGGGTCGGGGCACAGATACGCAGTATTTT	CAWTRGGRGTDTQYF
TRBJ2-7	15	-	-	TRBV4-2	TGTGCCAGCAGCCCCATAGAGACTCCTGGCTACGAGCAGTACTTC	CASSPIETPGYEQYF
TRBJ1-4	13	-	-	TRBV29-1	TGCAGCGTTAACCACAGGGCTAATGAAAAACTGTTTTTT	CSVNHRANEKLFF
TRBJ2-4	17	-	TRBD2	TRBV5-4	TGTGCCAGCAGCTTGACTAGCGGGGGGCTAGCCAAAAACATTCAGTACTTC	CASSLTSGGLAKNIQYF
TRBJ1-2	13	-	TRBD1	TRBV9	TGTGCCAGCAGCGTAGGGACAGGGTATGGCTACACCTTC	CASSVGTGYGYTF
TRBJ1-1	13	-	-	TRBV29-1	TGCAGCGAGCGACTGGGAGGGAACACTGAAGCTTTCTTT	CSERLGGNTEAFF
TRBJ1-2	13	-	TRBD1	TRBV9	TGTGCCAGCAGCGTGGGACAGAACTATGGCTACACCTTC	CASSVGQNYGYTF
TRBJ1-2	13	-	TRBD1	TRBV2	TGTGCCAGCGAGCAGGGGGCCGACTATGGCTACACCTTC	CASEQGADYGYTF
TRBJ1-6	16	-	TRBD1	TRBV5-1	TGCGCCAGCAGCTTGGCCGAGGGGGCGAGGAATTCACCCCTCCACTTT	CASSLAEGARNSPLHF
TRBJ1-2	12	-	-	TRBV2	TGTGCCAGCCCCGTCGGTCGGTATGGCTACACCTTC	CASPVGRYGYTF
TRBJ2-5	14	-	TRBD2	TRBV6-5	TGTGCCAGCTCCGGTAGCGGGCTGCAAGAGACCCAGTACTTC	CASSGSGLQETQYF
TRBJ1-6	15	-	-	TRBV6-6	TGTGCCAGCAGTATCCCGGGAGGGCATAATTCACCCCTCCACTTT	CASSIPGGHNSPLHF
TRBJ1-1	13	-	-	TRBV7-9	TGTGCCAGCAGCCCCCGACAGCGGGCCAGAGCTTTCTTT	CASSPRQRARAFF
TRBJ1-2	14	once	-	TRBV7-9	TGTGCCAGCAGCGACTTTGCCAGGGCTCGGGGCTACACCTTC	CASSDFARARGYTF